This TCR beta chain was sequenced for a study of blood T cell repertoires in COVID-19. Study as a whole: Samples representing acute and convalescent COVID-19 were sourced from the United States, Italy and Spain. The cDNA or gDNA used as material had been derived from T cells, B-cell-depleted T cells, or PBMCs.

In the original workflow: Cell counts per sample came from amplifying reference gene primers. TCRdb's copy holds only in-frame clones and misses some; the assay was immunoSEQ multiplex PCR. V, J and clone size are those of that table, while D and trimming were read from the DNA. The sample includes 150,000 to 200,000 clones, about 83% of them seen just once. The CDR3 is 14 amino acids. Germline-derived CDR1 and CDR2 are MNHNS and SASEGT. With 3 bases removed from V and 2 bases from J, the gap between germline ends came to 11 bases. The chain recombines TRBV6-1 with TRBJ2-7; D not certain. This receptor was obtained from a woman aged 80 or over with acute or convalescent COVID-19. Input material: peripheral blood. The CDR3 DNA reads as TGTGCCAGCAGTGATAGAGCCCCACCCTACGAGCAGTACTTC. Amino acids: CASSDRAPPYEQYF.